The table lists the clone carrying this TCR beta chain with many counts. Antigen unknown. This sample is part of a study of Graves' ophthalmopathy and Graves' hyperthyroidism. Whole-study results and caveats: Most thyroid clonotypes with frequency above 0.001 were detected in blood too.

The authors amplified TCR beta CDR3 regions from RNA transcripts. HTBI-primed first-round RT-PCR preceded second-round multiplex PCR. TCRdb reprocessed the multiplex PCR reads via MiXCR and lists one record per CDR3 protein. This sample has hundreds of thousands of distinct CDR3 sequences; over 20% occur once, and the top ten carry 2.5% to 3.5%. Germline CDR1 is MNHEY and CDR2 is SVGAGI. The CDR3 sequence is 15 residues long. The V and J ends lost 0 bases and 4 bases respectively, with 10 bases between them. This rearrangement joins TRBV6-5 to TRBJ1-5; D not certain. The material sequenced was peripheral blood. This clonotype was sampled from a young woman with stable Graves' hyperthyroidism. This chain's CDR3 is CASSYSHGENQPQHF. CDR3 DNA: TGTGCCAGCAGTTACTCACACGGTGAGAATCAGCCCCAGCATTTT.